This T cell receptor beta chain was sequenced for a study of T cell repertoires in cytomegalovirus infection. Notes on the study in general: The study found HLA-C-restricted CMV-specific TCR beta clonotypes dominating the ex vivo response.

In regard to this clonotype: The antigen remains undetermined.

Using its own MiXCR run on the reads, TCRdb lists one record per CDR3 protein. In the table there are fewer than 900,000 distinct CDR3 sequences, 25% to 30% of which are singletons. Unmatched junction bases numbered 16, after V lost 3 bases and J lost 17 bases. The CDR3 spans 15 residues. CDR1 is SEHNR, CDR2 FQNEAQ, per germline (reference sequence). Sample: cultured CD8+ T cells from PBMCs, taken from culture after CMV antigen stimulation. The rearrangement joins TRBV7-9 to TRBJ1-4; 9 bases agree with TRBD1. This clonotype originated in a human donor in good health (CMV status not recorded). Some clones in this sample may be carry-over from other donors' samples. The CDR3 region is CASSFTGGNGEKPFF. DNA for the CDR3: TGTGCCAGCAGCTTCACAGGGGGCAACGGTGAAAAACCCTTTTTT.